These 31 T cell receptor beta chains were sequenced from one sample in a study of cytomegalovirus exposure and HLA in healthy donors. PCR primers comprised 60 Vbeta and 13 Jbeta primers. The protocol was immunoSEQ multiplex PCR, while the TCRdb copy is restricted to in-frame clones and leaves out a portion. The table has around 170,000 clones, about four fifths seen once. Sequencing was carried out using PBMCs. The receptors shown here come from a woman in her 50s in good health and CMV-seropositive.

The rearrangement links TRBV5-1 to TRBJ1-1; weak D call: TRBD1 (5 bases). There are 14 residues in the CDR3. V shed 0 bases and J shed 7 bases, with 13 bases lying between them. Germline values: CDR1 SGHRS, CDR2 YFSETQ. The CDR3 region is CASSLVGGGFEAFF. CDR3 nucleotides: TGCGCCAGCAGCTTGGTGGGGGGAGGGTTTGAAGCTTTCTTT.

This clone was counted only a few times. The V and J genes are TRBV4-1 and TRBJ2-1, with TRBD2 as a possible D gene (6 bases). Germline V gives CDR1 MGHRA, CDR2 YSYEKL. The CDR3 has 11 residues. Trimming left V 5 bases short and J 8 bases short, with 7 bases between. The CDR3, as DNA: TGCGCCAGCAGCTCGGGGGATGAGCAGTTCTTC. Its translation is CASSSGDEQFF.

The J gene is TRBJ1-5, the V gene TRBV18, with 7 bases matching TRBD1. The V segment lost 6 bases and the J segment 4 bases; nucleotides outside the gene matches: 6. Germline V gives CDR1 KGHSH, CDR2 LQKENI. This CDR3 is 14 amino acids long. CDR3: CASSLMDRNQPQHF. DNA of the CDR3: TGTGCCAGCTCTCTAATGGACAGGAATCAGCCCCAGCATTTT.

V gene TRBV5-6 combines with J gene TRBJ1-1, with TRBD1 matching over 9 bases. Trimming at V came to 4 bases and at J to 5 bases, leaving 6 bases not matched to a gene. CDR3 size: 14 residues. Germline assignment: CDR1 SGHDT and CDR2 YYEEEE. The CDR3 loop reads CASSLDRGRTEAFF. In nucleotides, the CDR3 is TGTGCCAGCAGCCTGGACAGGGGAAGGACTGAAGCTTTCTTT.

The count of this clone is one. The rearrangement uses TRBV5-4 and TRBJ2-1; maybe TRBD2 (6 bases). Deletions cut 3 bases from V and 7 bases from J, with 20 bases between. CDR1 and CDR2 from the germline V gene are SGHNT and YYREEE (reference sequence). The CDR3 length is 16 residues. Here the CDR3 DNA reads TGTGCCAGCAGCTCCGTTGGCGGGGCCGTCTTGAATGAGCAGTTCTTC. Protein: CASSSVGGAVLNEQFF.

The CDR3 nucleotides are TGCAGTGCCCAGGCCAGGGAGCAGTTCTTC. This gives the protein CSAQAREQFF. The V and J genes are TRBV20-1 and TRBJ2-1, with D uncertain. This CDR3 is 10 amino acids long. Germline V gene sequence: CDR1 DFQATT, CDR2 SNEGSKA (reference sequence). Between the trimmed V and J ends, which lost 6 bases and 10 bases, there was a span of 10 bases.

V gene TRBV7-2 combines with J gene TRBJ2-1; D is uncertain. The ends were cut back, 7 bases at V and 0 bases at J, with 10 bases in the middle. The CDR3 spans 14 residues. The germline V gene encodes CDR1 SGHTA and CDR2 FQGNSA. CDR3 in DNA: TGTGCCAGCATTAGGAGTAACTCCTACAATGAGCAGTTCTTC. This translates into CASIRSNSYNEQFF.

The chain uses TRBV21-1 and TRBJ2-3; the table's D call, TRBD2, has no DNA check behind it. TRBV21-1 has pseudogene status. This CDR3 contains 12 residues. For the CDR3, the DNA is TGTGCCAGCAGCAAAGTAGGAGTTACGCAGTATTTT. It encodes CASSKVGVTQYF.

The CDR3 DNA reads TGTGCCAGCAGCTTTTTACCGGGGGCGGGAGGAGGGGGCAATGAGCAGTTCTTC. This encodes CASSFLPGAGGGGNEQFF. The chain employs TRBV7-3 and TRBJ2-1; 8 nucleotides match TRBD2. V gave up 3 bases and J gave up 6 bases; unmatched junction bases: 16. The CDR3 length is 18 residues. Germline loops: CDR1 SGHTA, CDR2 FQGTGA.

The rearrangement links TRBV19 to TRBJ1-1; D call uncertain. Germline V lookup: CDR1 LNHDA, CDR2 SQIVND (reference sequence). The CDR3 length is 13 residues. V shed 6 bases and J shed 0 bases, with 8 bases lying between them. This CDR3 is CASSGVLNTEAFF. The CDR3 nucleotides are TGTGCCAGTAGCGGGGTCCTGAACACTGAAGCTTTCTTT.

The V and J genes are TRBV28 and TRBJ2-2, with 10 bases fitting TRBD2. Germline V gene lookup returns CDR1 MDHEN and CDR2 SYDVKM. With 3 bases clipped from V and 4 bases from J, the junction kept 14 bases outside the gene matches. The CDR3 is made up of 19 amino acids. The CDR3 spells CASSLLGFGAGGPTGELFF. The DNA of the CDR3 is TGTGCCAGCAGTTTGTTAGGGTTTGGAGCGGGAGGGCCCACCGGGGAGCTGTTTTTT.

CDR3 loop: CAIREGDNSNQPQHF. CDR3 DNA sequence: TGTGCCATCAGGGAAGGGGACAATAGCAATCAGCCCCAGCATTTT. This chain connects TRBV10-3 to TRBJ1-5, with a possible D match to TRBD1 (6 bases). V was clipped by 6 bases and J by 0 bases, with 12 bases between them. Germline V CDR1 and CDR2: ENHRY, SYGVKD. The CDR3 covers 15 residues.

The sample holds one count of this clone. The sample holds other DNA sequences that translate to the same CDR3. The CDR3 nucleotides are TGTGCCAGCAGCACCGACAGGGGATCCTATGGCTACACCTTC. Translating it yields CASSTDRGSYGYTF. The V and J genes are TRBV11-2 and TRBJ1-2; 8 nucleotides align to TRBD1. J gave up 4 bases and V 5 bases, and 6 bases lay outside the gene matches. CDR1 is SGHAT and CDR2 is FQNNGV in the germline V gene. The length of the CDR3 is 14 residues.

The chain combines TRBV7-2 with TRBJ2-3; 11 bases fit TRBD2. Germline loops: CDR1 SGHTA, CDR2 FQGNSA. The CDR3 covers 18 residues. The V segment lost 5 bases and the J segment 4 bases; nucleotides outside the gene matches: 14. In nucleotides, the CDR3 is TGTGCCAGCAGCCCTCAATCCCCTAGCGGGAGGCGGCCAGATACGCAGTATTTT. Residues: CASSPQSPSGRRPDTQYF.

This sequence joins TRBV7-2 and TRBJ2-1; 7 bases fit TRBD2. Germline V gene data show CDR1 as SGHTA and CDR2 as FQGNSA. Losses at the gene ends were 3 bases for V and 4 bases for J; bases not matched to a gene: 9. CDR3 length: 16 residues. For the CDR3, the DNA is TGTGCCAGCAGCTTTTCAGCGAGCGGGGTTTACAATGAGCAGTTCTTC. This codes for CASSFSASGVYNEQFF.

V gene TRBV28 combines with J gene TRBJ1-2, with 10 bases aligning to TRBD1. The CDR3 contains 14 residues. Germline trimming cut 9 bases from V and 6 bases from J; bases unmatched to any gene: 10. Germline loops: CDR1 MDHEN, CDR2 SYDVKM. This chain's CDR3 is CASRETGGLHGYTF. CDR3 bases: TGTGCCAGTCGGGAGACAGGGGGCCTGCATGGCTACACCTTC.

This clone has more than one count but fewer than ten. The rearrangement uses TRBV7-2 and TRBJ2-7, with 10 bases fitting TRBD1. Germline assignment: CDR1 SGHTA and CDR2 FQGNSA. The CDR3 is 16 residues long. V shed 5 bases and J 4 bases; nucleotides not matched to a gene: 11. The CDR3 region is CASSRSTGGEGYEQYF. CDR3 in DNA: TGTGCCAGCAGCCGGTCGACAGGGGGCGAGGGGTACGAGCAGTACTTC.

The genes are TRBV28 and TRBJ2-5; 12 nucleotides line up with TRBD2. Germline CDR1 is MDHEN and CDR2 is SYDVKM. The CDR3 loop spans 15 amino acids. With 2 bases clipped from V and 4 bases from J, the junction kept 2 bases outside the gene matches. CDR3 in amino acids: CASSLGLAGRETQYF. Here the CDR3 DNA reads TGTGCCAGCAGTTTAGGACTAGCGGGAAGAGAGACCCAGTACTTC.

V usage is TRBV28 and J usage is TRBJ1-2; tentatively, D is TRBD1 (5 bases). V shed 5 bases and J shed 6 bases, with 10 bases lying between them. CDR1 and CDR2 from the germline V gene are MDHEN and SYDVKM. The CDR3 length is 12 residues. The DNA for the CDR3 is TGTGCCAGCAGTGTTAAGGGGAATGGCTACACCTTC. This encodes CASSVKGNGYTF.

Only a few counts were recorded for this clone. This rearrangement joins TRBV19 to TRBJ1-2; D is uncertain. V was pared by 7 bases and J by 5 bases, with 14 bases between. There are 13 residues in the CDR3. Per the germline V gene, CDR1 is LNHDA and CDR2 is SQIVND (reference sequence). CDR3 in amino acids: CASTPGRVYGYTF. Written as DNA, the CDR3 is TGTGCCAGTACCCCCGGGAGGGTGTATGGCTACACCTTC. The entire variable domain, with the rest obtained from reference TRBV19 and TRBJ1-2, is as follows: DGGITQSPKYLFRKEGQNVTLSCEQNLNHDAMYWYRQDPGQGLRLIYYSQIVNDFQKGDIAEGYSVSREKKESFPLTVTSAQKNPTAFYLCASTPGRVYGYTFGSGTRLTVV.

The V call is TRBV6-1, the J call TRBJ2-1, with a possible D match to TRBD1 (5 bases). The V end was cut by 5 bases, the J end by 8 bases, with 19 bases between. Germline-derived CDR1 and CDR2 are MNHNS and SASEGT. This CDR3 spans 15 amino acids. CDR3 nucleotides: TGTGCCAGCAGTCCCGAAGACTGGGGCCAGGATGAGCAGTTCTTC. It codes for CASSPEDWGQDEQFF.

Comment on this clone: Germline is not matched at one junction end, which may reflect a read error. The chain carries TRBV5-5 and TRBJ1-4, with D maybe TRBD1 (5 bases). The CDR3 extends over 16 amino acids. Per germline, CDR1 SGHKS and CDR2 YYEKEE (reference sequence). In DNA, the CDR3 is TGTGCCAGCAGCTTGAGGGGTTGGCCAACTAATGAAAAACTGCTTTTT. Translation: CASSLRGWPTNEKLLF.

The rearrangement joins TRBV18 to TRBJ2-1, with TRBD2 identical over 10 bases. The CDR3 is 16 residues long. Germline loops: CDR1 KGHSH, CDR2 LQKENI. The trim removed 3 bases at V and 4 bases at J, leaving 6 bases unmatched. The CDR3 region is CASSPRLAGIYNEQFF. The CDR3 nucleotides read TGTGCCAGCTCACCGAGACTAGCGGGTATATACAATGAGCAGTTCTTC. Looking up the rest from reference TRBV18 and TRBJ2-1 gives the full variable domain: NAGVMQNPRHLVRRRGQEARLRCSPMKGHSHVYWYRQLPEEGLKFMVYLQKENIIDESGMPKERFSAEFPKEGPSILRIQQVVRGDSAAYFCASSPRLAGIYNEQFFGPGTRLTVL.

This rearrangement joins TRBV19 to TRBJ1-2; D uncertain. Germline V gene data show CDR1 as LNHDA and CDR2 as SQIVND (reference sequence). The CDR3 is 13 residues long. The germline V and J ends were trimmed by 3 bases and 4 bases, with 9 bases remaining between them. In nucleotides, the CDR3 is TGTGCCAGTAGTATCAGGCGGGCCTATGGCTACACCTTC. Translation: CASSIRRAYGYTF.

This clone was seen a handful of times. The chain has TRBV27 and TRBJ1-4; 7 nucleotides align to TRBD1. The V segment lost 5 bases and the J segment 5 bases; nucleotides outside the gene matches: 2. CDR1 MNHEY and CDR2 SMNVEV come from the germline V gene (reference sequence). This CDR3 region has 13 residues. The CDR3 reads CASSPGQNEKLFF. The CDR3, as DNA: TGTGCCAGCAGTCCGGGACAGAATGAAAAACTGTTTTTT.

The chain is built from TRBV15 and TRBJ2-6, with D maybe TRBD2 (5 bases). With 0 bases removed from V and 19 bases from J, the gap between germline ends came to 13 bases. The germline V gene has CDR1 LNHNV and CDR2 YYDKDF (reference sequence). This CDR3 is 12 amino acids long. CDR3 protein: CATSRDRERITF. CDR3 sequence (DNA): TGTGCCACCAGCAGAGACCGGGAACGTATAACTTTC.

The V call is TRBV19, the J call TRBJ1-6, with 7 nucleotides matching TRBD1. The V gene's germline CDR1 is LNHDA and CDR2 SQIVND (reference sequence). V was pared by 6 bases and J by 4 bases, with 6 bases of the junction left unmatched. The CDR3 sequence is 15 residues long. The CDR3 region has the DNA TGTGCCAGTAGCAGATCGGACAGGTATAATTCACCCCTCCACTTT. Amino acids: CASSRSDRYNSPLHF.

The CDR3 reads CATGAGGRETQYF. In DNA form, the CDR3 reads TGTGCCACAGGGGCAGGGGGCCGGGAGACCCAGTACTTC. V usage is TRBV10-3 and J usage is TRBJ2-5; 8 bases match TRBD1. The CDR3 totals 13 residues. Germline values: CDR1 ENHRY, CDR2 SYGVKD. V dropped 10 bases and J dropped 5; count of bases not matched to a gene: 9.

J is TRBJ1-1 and V is TRBV5-1; D remains unclear. CDR1 SGHRS and CDR2 YFSETQ come from the germline V gene. V was shortened by 2 bases and J by 1 base, with 12 bases between the two germline ends. The CDR3 covers 15 residues. CDR3 residues: CASSFGLVGNTEAFF. For the CDR3, the DNA is TGCGCCAGCAGCTTCGGTCTAGTAGGGAACACTGAAGCTTTCTTT.

This chain uses TRBV28 with TRBJ2-3; D gene ambiguous. V was shortened by 5 bases and J by 3 bases, with 6 bases between the two germline ends. Germline V CDR1 and CDR2: MDHEN, SYDVKM. This CDR3 region has 12 residues. CDR3 coding DNA: TGTGCCAGCAGTCTTGTTACAGATACGCAGTATTTT. Its protein product is CASSLVTDTQYF.

This sequence joins TRBV10-1 and TRBJ2-7; 10 positions agree with TRBD2. V was clipped by 6 bases and J by 2 bases; unmatched bases: 7. This CDR3 comprises 15 residues. Germline loops: CDR1 WNHNN, CDR2 SYGVQD (reference sequence). The chain's CDR3 is CASSGTSGKTYEQYF. CDR3 DNA: TGCGCCAGCAGCGGTACTAGCGGGAAAACCTACGAGCAGTACTTC.